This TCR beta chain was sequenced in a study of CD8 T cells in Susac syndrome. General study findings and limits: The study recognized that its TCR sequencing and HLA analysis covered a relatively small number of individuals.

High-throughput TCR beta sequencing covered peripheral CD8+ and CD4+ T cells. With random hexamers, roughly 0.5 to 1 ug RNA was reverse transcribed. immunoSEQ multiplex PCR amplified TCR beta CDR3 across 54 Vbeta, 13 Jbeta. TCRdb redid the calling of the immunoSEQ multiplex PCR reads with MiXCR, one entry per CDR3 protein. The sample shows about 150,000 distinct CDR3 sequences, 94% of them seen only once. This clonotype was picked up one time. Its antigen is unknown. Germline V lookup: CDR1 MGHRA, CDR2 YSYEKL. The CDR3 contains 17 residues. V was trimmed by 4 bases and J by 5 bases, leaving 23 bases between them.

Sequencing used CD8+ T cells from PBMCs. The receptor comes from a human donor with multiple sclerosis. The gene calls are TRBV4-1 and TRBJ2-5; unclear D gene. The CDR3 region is CASSLSLSHGIGETQYF. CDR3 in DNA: TGCGCCAGCAGCCTCTCCCTGTCTCACGGAATCGGGGAGACCCAGTACTTC.